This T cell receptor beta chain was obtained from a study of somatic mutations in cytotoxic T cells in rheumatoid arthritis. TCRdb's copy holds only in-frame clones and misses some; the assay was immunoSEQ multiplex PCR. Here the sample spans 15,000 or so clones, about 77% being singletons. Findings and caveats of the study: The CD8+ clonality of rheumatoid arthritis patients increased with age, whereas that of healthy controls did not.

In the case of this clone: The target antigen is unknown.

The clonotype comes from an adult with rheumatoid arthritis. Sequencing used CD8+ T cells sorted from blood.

CDR3 loop: CASSQEPPSGGADEQFF. The DNA of the CDR3 is TGCGCCAGCAGCCAAGAACCTCCTAGCGGGGGGGCCGATGAGCAGTTCTTC. This rearrangement joins TRBV4-1 to TRBJ2-1; 12 positions agree with TRBD2. In germline, CDR1 is MGHRA, CDR2 YSYEKL. The J segment lost 8 bases and the V segment lost 0 bases, leaving 8 bases of the junction unmatched. CDR3 length equals 17 residues.